A selection of T cell receptor beta chains follows, all from one sample in a study of cytomegalovirus exposure and HLA in healthy donors. Assay: immunoSEQ multiplex PCR; the TCRdb copy retains only in-frame clones and omits some. The top ten clones hold less than 0.85% of a sample with 200,000 or so clones, roughly four fifths of them seen once. The sequencing sample was made of PBMCs. These receptors were taken from a woman younger than 30 in good health and CMV-seronegative. The conserved cysteine and the conserved F or W are not part of the CDR3 here.

v_call,j_call,cdr3_aa
TRBV9,TRBJ2-7,ASSEGWTGSEQY
TRBV27,TRBJ2-4,ASSLSAVIGNIQY
TRBV6-6,TRBJ2-3,ASSYRQGSTDTQY
TRBV6-5,TRBJ1-2,ASRPGQGANYGYT
TRBV30,TRBJ1-5,AWSPSGDRPQH
TRBV30,TRBJ2-7,AWCGRRTSGRAYEQY
TRBV6-6,TRBJ1-1,ASRNRAGGTEAF
TRBV27,TRBJ2-3,ASSPAAGLTDTQY
TRBV6-5,TRBJ1-1,ASSYSGASDTEAF
TRBV7-3,TRBJ2-1,ASSPQWGDEQF
TRBV28,TRBJ1-1,AIGPGTEAF
TRBV12-5,TRBJ1-2,ASGRDGYGYT
TRBV2,TRBJ2-5,ASNTVAGGETQY
TRBV29-1,TRBJ2-5,SVRYQETQY
TRBV19,TRBJ1-2,ASKLTASNGYT
TRBV29-1,TRBJ2-3,SVERGETDTQY
TRBV18,TRBJ2-5,ASSPPQETQY
TRBV6-6,TRBJ2-7,ASSMTGKTYEQY
TRBV27,TRBJ2-1,ASSSASGRDYNEQF
TRBV6-5,TRBJ1-6,ASRDRGGNSPLH
TRBV28,TRBJ1-5,ASSFGGVQPQH
TRBV2,TRBJ1-1,ASTQGMNTEAF
TRBV4-1,TRBJ2-5,ASSWTEYQETQY
TRBV10-3,TRBJ2-6,AISRGSGANVLT
TRBV5-1,TRBJ2-1,ASSLGLAGEYNEQF
TRBV19,TRBJ2-3,ASSIRRGGRTDTQY
TRBV10-3,TRBJ2-7,AISHVGQGPYEQY
TRBV11-2,TRBJ1-1,ASSLARNTEAF
TRBV7-8,TRBJ2-5,ASLTGGIAETQY
TRBV19,TRBJ1-6,ASRNGFSPLH
TRBV9,TRBJ2-7,ASSAPGNSYEQY
TRBV7-6,TRBJ2-1,ASSRYNEQF
TRBV9,TRBJ2-1,ASSAGTSGSRHEQF
TRBV5-1,TRBJ2-1,ASSRPSGREEQF
TRBV7-9,TRBJ1-5,ASSLAGTGKQPQH
TRBV5-1,TRBJ2-5,ASSLTVVQETQY
TRBV7-2,TRBJ2-5,ASSLAGRGRPETQY
TRBV9,TRBJ2-1,ASSVVAGGGNEQF
TRBV6-5,TRBJ2-7,ASSRIIDRVGEQY
TRBV4-2,TRBJ2-2,ASSQGPGNTGELF
TRBV5-4,TRBJ1-1,ASSLKGGPGEAF
TRBV6-1,TRBJ1-3,ASSDQGNTIY
TRBV27,TRBJ1-5,ASSLMGGQPQH